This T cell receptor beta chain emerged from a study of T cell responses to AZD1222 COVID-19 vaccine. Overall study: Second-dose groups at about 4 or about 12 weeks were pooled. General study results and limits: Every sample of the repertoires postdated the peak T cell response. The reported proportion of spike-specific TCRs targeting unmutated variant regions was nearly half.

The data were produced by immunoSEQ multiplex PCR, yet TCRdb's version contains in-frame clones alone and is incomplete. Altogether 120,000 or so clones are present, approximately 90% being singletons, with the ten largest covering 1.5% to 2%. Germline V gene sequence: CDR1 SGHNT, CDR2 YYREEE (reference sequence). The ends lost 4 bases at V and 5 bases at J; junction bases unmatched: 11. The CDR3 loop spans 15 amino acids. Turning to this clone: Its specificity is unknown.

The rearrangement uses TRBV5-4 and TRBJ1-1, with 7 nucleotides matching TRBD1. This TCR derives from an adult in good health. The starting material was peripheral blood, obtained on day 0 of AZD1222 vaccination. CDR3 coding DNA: TGTGCCAGCAGCCCCTTTGACAGGGCGAGGACTGAAGCTTTCTTT. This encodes CASSPFDRARTEAFF. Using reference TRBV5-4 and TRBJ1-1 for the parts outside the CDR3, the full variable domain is ETGVTQSPTHLIKTRGQQVTLRCSSQSGHNTVSWYQQALGQGPQFIFQYYREEENGRGNFPPRFSGLQFPNYSSELNVNALELDDSALYLCASSPFDRARTEAFFGQGTRLTVV.